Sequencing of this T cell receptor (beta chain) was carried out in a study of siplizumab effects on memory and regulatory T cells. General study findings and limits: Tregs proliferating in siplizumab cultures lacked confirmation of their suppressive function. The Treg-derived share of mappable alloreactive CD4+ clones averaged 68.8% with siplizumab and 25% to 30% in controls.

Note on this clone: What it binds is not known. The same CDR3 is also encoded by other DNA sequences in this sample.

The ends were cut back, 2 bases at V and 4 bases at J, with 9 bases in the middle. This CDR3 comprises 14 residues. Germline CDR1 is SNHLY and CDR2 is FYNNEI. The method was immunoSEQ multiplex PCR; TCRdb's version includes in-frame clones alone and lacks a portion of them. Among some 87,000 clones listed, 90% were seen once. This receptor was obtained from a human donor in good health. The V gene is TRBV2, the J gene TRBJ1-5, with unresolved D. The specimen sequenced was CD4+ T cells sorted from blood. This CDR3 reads CASSELRGNQPQHF. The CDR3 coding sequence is TGTGCCAGCAGTGAATTGCGAGGGAATCAGCCCCAGCATTTT. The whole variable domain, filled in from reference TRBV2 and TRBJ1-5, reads EPEVTQTPSHQVTQMGQEVILRCVPISNHLYFYWYRQILGQKVEFLVSFYNNEISEKSEIFDDQFSVERPDGSNFTLKIRSTKLEDSAMYFCASSELRGNQPQHFGDGTRLSIL.